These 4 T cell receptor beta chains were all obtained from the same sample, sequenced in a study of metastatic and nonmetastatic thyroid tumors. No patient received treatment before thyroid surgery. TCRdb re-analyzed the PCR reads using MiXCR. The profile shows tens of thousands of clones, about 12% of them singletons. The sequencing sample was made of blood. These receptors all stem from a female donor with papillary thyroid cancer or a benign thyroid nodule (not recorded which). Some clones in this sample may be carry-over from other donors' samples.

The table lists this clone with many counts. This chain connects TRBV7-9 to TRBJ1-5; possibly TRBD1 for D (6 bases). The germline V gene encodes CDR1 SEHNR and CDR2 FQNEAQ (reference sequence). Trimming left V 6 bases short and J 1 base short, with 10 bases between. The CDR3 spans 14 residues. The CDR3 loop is CASSGGQSNQPQHF. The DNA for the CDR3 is TGTGCCAGCAGTGGTGGACAGAGCAATCAGCCCCAGCATTTT.

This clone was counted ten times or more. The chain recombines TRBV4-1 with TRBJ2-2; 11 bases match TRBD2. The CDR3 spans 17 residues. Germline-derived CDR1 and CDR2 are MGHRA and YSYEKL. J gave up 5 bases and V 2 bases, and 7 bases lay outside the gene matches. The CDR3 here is CASSQRIAGGGTGELFF. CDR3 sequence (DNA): TGCGCCAGCAGCCAACGCATAGCGGGAGGGGGTACCGGGGAGCTGTTTTTT.

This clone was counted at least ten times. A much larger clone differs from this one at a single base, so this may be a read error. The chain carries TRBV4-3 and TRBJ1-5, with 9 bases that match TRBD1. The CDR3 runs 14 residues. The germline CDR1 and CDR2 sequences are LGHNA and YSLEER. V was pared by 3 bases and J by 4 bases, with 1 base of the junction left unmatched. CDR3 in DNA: TGCGCCAGCAGCCAGGACAGGGGAAATCAGCCCCAGCATTTT. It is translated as CASSQDRGNQPQHF.

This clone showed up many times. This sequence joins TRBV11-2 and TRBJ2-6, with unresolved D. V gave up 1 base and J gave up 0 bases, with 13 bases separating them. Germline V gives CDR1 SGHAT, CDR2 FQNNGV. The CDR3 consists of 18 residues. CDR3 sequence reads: CASSLVGRRSSGANVLTF. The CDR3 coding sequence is TGTGCCAGCAGCTTAGTCGGCAGACGCAGCTCTGGGGCCAACGTCCTGACTTTC.